This T cell receptor beta chain is from a study of cytomegalovirus exposure and HLA in healthy donors. Study-wide points: Productive status was seen about 90% or about 30% of the time for most TCR beta V segments in an earlier analysis. Most CMV-associated TCR beta chains appeared HLA-restricted in a later analysis. A missense variant in DCLRE1C was later tied to TCR beta V- and J-gene trimming.

Per germline, CDR1 MNHNS and CDR2 SASEGT. This CDR3 comprises 17 residues. V trimming: 2 bases; J trimming: 6 bases; junction bases outside the gene matches: 9. The PCR made use of 60 Vbeta and 13 Jbeta primers. Only in-frame clones appear in the TCRdb table, and some are missing; sequencing was by immunoSEQ multiplex PCR. The sample has about 120,000 clones, roughly 9% seen once. With regard to this clone: Its specificity is unknown.

The chain joins TRBV6-1 to TRBJ2-1, with 11 bases matching TRBD2. This TCR was recovered from a man aged 25-45 years in good health and CMV-seronegative. The sample consisted of PBMCs. Here the CDR3 DNA reads TGTGCCAGCAGTGAATTCTGGGTAGCGGGAGGGGGCAATGAGCAGTTCTTC. As protein: CASSEFWVAGGGNEQFF.